This T cell receptor (beta chain) was identified in a study of blood T cell repertoires in COVID-19 (TCRdb year 2020). In terms of the full investigation: Samples covering the acute and convalescent phases of COVID-19 were provided by collaborators in the United States, Italy and Spain. The repertoires were released in a freely available public database intended as a resource for research on the immune response to SARS-CoV-2. Where available, HLA class I and class II types were taken from metadata supplied by the sample provider and were not determined by assay-based typing. The dataset comprised deeply sampled blood TCRbeta repertoires from subjects exposed to, actively infected with, or recovered from COVID-19. The samples were drawn from two sources: the first 160 participants of the ongoing ImmuneRACE study, and 1,254 subjects contributed by 6 global collaborators. Sample metadata almost always included a de-identified subject ID, COVID-19 status, age in years and sex. The prospective study material was composed of cDNA or gDNA derived from T cells, B-cell-depleted T cells, or PBMCs. The full study reports these points: Clinical and demographic metadata were provided uncurated, with the amount varying by source and participant.

From its cysteine to its phenylalanine, the CDR3 spans 12 amino acids. The DNA shown is the 36-base CDR3, in frame from base 1. According to the germline V gene, CDR1 reads SNHLY and CDR2 reads FYNNEI. Clipping removes 5 bases from V and 9 bases from J, with 6 as the unmatched junction base count. TCRbeta CDR3 regions were amplified from genomic DNA using the immunoSEQ Assay, a bias-controlled multiplex PCR. Per the original workflow: The number of nucleated cells in each sample was estimated from the amplification of reference gene primers within the assay. To quantify the absolute abundance of each unique TCRbeta CDR3 rearrangement, sequence reads were collapsed and filtered. For each sample, productive Simpson clonality was calculated as the square root of Simpson's diversity index over productive rearrangements. TCRdb carries this immuneACCESS record with in-frame sequences only. Its versions omit some clonotypes, under half of them owing to an unresolved V gene in the studies checked, with the rest unexplained. V and J calls plus clone size are reproduced from that table; the DNA served to infer D and trimming. The sample yields 100,000 to 150,000 clones; about 89% were counted once. Under 30% of the sample belongs to the ten largest clones.

This clone has a single count. Its cognate antigen has yet to be identified. No base qualities exist here, and no much larger clone lies one base off it. Collaborating institutions collected whole blood in K2EDTA tubes following their own protocols. For TCRbeta analysis, collaborators shipped samples as frozen whole blood, isolated PBMCs, or DNA extracted from either of those sample types. The sequence was collected from a woman between 65 and 79 years old with acute or convalescent COVID-19. The chain was built from TRBV2 and TRBJ1-1; 7 bases in the junction line up with TRBD1. The sample taken for sequencing was peripheral blood. The DNA is as follows: TGTGCCAGCAGTTTCGACAGGGTAAAAGCTTTCTTT. Translated, it reads CASSFDRVKAFF. With the portions outside the CDR3 filled from the reference TRBV2 and TRBJ1-1 genes, the complete variable region becomes EPEVTQTPSHQVTQMGQEVILRCVPISNHLYFYWYRQILGQKVEFLVSFYNNEISEKSEIFDDQFSVERPDGSNFTLKIRSTKLEDSAMYFCASSFDRVKAFFGQGTRLTVV.